Below, 11 T cell receptor beta chains from the same sample are listed, as sequenced in a study of blood T cell repertoires in COVID-19. The table came from immunoSEQ multiplex PCR; TCRdb's copy has only in-frame clones and leaves some out. The table has just under 60,000 clones, around 88% seen once; the top ten hold approximately 4.3%. Sequencing was performed on peripheral blood. These receptor sequences come from a man in his 60s with acute or convalescent COVID-19.

The chain has TRBV2 and TRBJ2-2; D is undetermined. The length of the CDR3 is 11 residues. With 5 bases removed from V and 4 bases from J, the gap between germline ends came to 2 bases. Germline CDR1 reads SNHLY; CDR2 reads FYNNEI. This chain's CDR3 is CASSLTGELFF. The CDR3 coding sequence is TGTGCCAGCAGTCTCACCGGGGAGCTGTTTTTT.

This clone was seen only once. CDR3 amino acids: CASSVGQLNTEAFF. DNA for the CDR3: TGTGCCAGCAGCGTAGGACAGCTGAACACTGAAGCTTTCTTT. The genes are TRBV9 and TRBJ1-1, with TRBD1 as a possible D gene (5 bases). CDR3 length: 14 amino acids. Trimming removed 0 bases at V and 0 bases at J, with 6 bases between. Germline V gene sequence: CDR1 SGDLS, CDR2 YYNGEE.

This clone was detected only a few times. This sequence joins TRBV19 and TRBJ1-1; D gene uncertain. The CDR3 has 11 residues. Germline values: CDR1 LNHDA, CDR2 SQIVND (reference sequence). V gave up 5 bases and J gave up 5 bases, with 6 bases separating them. CDR3 nucleotides: TGTGCCAGTAGTGCTAGGACTGAAGCTTTCTTT. It translates to CASSARTEAFF.

The chain joins TRBV15 to TRBJ2-7, with TRBD2 matching over 12 bases. The germline gives CDR1 LNHNV, CDR2 YYDKDF (reference sequence). The V segment lost 3 bases and the J segment 2 bases; nucleotides outside the gene matches: 5. CDR3 length equals 16 residues. The CDR3 sequence is CATSSDLAGGPYEQYF. The CDR3, as DNA: TGTGCCACCAGCAGTGACCTAGCGGGAGGGCCCTACGAGCAGTACTTC.

The rearrangement links TRBV27 to TRBJ2-7, with TRBD2 matching 7 bases. The J segment lost 7 bases and the V segment lost 3 bases, leaving 6 bases of the junction unmatched. The CDR3 runs to 13 residues. From germline, CDR1 is MNHEY and CDR2 SMNVEV (reference sequence). The CDR3 spells CASSLGEAGEQYF. The CDR3 region has the DNA TGTGCCAGCAGTTTGGGGGAAGCGGGGGAGCAGTACTTC.

This clone was found a few times. CDR3 loop: CASRGSYNSPLHF. The CDR3 nucleotides are TGTGCCAGTCGAGGCAGCTATAATTCACCCCTCCACTTT. The V call is TRBV28, the J call TRBJ1-6; no reliable D call. Trimming removed 9 bases from V and 3 bases from J, with 9 bases in between. The CDR3 has 13 amino acids. The germline CDR1 and CDR2 sequences are MDHEN and SYDVKM.

V is TRBV24-1 and J is TRBJ2-7, with D perhaps matching TRBD1 (5 bases). Germline values: CDR1 KGHDR, CDR2 SFDVKD. CDR3 length equals 16 residues. V gave up 3 bases and J gave up 2 bases, with 16 bases separating them. The CDR3 sequence: CATSDKYSDRAYEQYF. As DNA, the CDR3 is TGTGCCACCAGTGATAAATACTCTGACAGAGCCTACGAGCAGTACTTC.

The chain carries TRBV5-6 and TRBJ2-1, with a weak D call TRBD1 (5 bases). This CDR3 region has 13 residues. In germline, CDR1 is SGHDT, CDR2 YYEEEE. V lost 4 bases to trimming and J lost 3 bases, with 8 bases between them. CDR3 sequence: CASSQGFYNEQFF. For the CDR3, the DNA is TGTGCCAGCAGCCAGGGTTTCTACAATGAGCAGTTCTTC.

This chain links TRBV5-1 with TRBJ1-1, with D perhaps TRBD1 (5 bases). The V end lost 0 bases, the J end lost 3 bases, and 9 bases lay between the germline ends. This CDR3 contains 14 residues. Per the germline V gene, CDR1 is SGHRS and CDR2 is YFSETQ. The CDR3 is CASSLEQGYTEAFF. In nucleotides, the CDR3 is TGCGCCAGCAGCTTGGAGCAGGGCTACACTGAAGCTTTCTTT.

V usage is TRBV11-2 and J usage is TRBJ2-3; D may be TRBD1 (6 bases). There are 17 residues in the CDR3. V dropped 5 bases and J dropped 1 base, with 19 bases sitting between them. Germline assignment: CDR1 SGHAT and CDR2 FQNNGV. The CDR3 region is CASSPRYVRQGTDTQYF. The DNA for the CDR3 is TGTGCCAGCAGCCCCCGTTACGTACGACAGGGCACAGATACGCAGTATTTT.

This chain joins TRBV7-9 and TRBJ2-7; 8 bases are a match to TRBD1. The CDR3 spans 15 residues. V shed 0 bases, J shed 5 bases, and the junction held 6 bases outside the gene matches. CDR1 and CDR2 from the germline V gene are SEHNR and FQNEAQ (reference sequence). CDR3 region: CASSLARTGIDEQYF. Here the CDR3 DNA reads TGTGCCAGCAGCTTAGCTCGGACAGGGATCGACGAGCAGTACTTC. The entire variable domain, with the rest obtained from reference TRBV7-9 and TRBJ2-7, is as follows: DTGVSQNPRHKITKRGQNVTFRCDPISEHNRLYWYRQTLGQGPEFLTYFQNEAQLEKSRLLSDRFSAERPKGSFSTLEIQRTEQGDSAMYLCASSLARTGIDEQYFGPGTRLTVT.